Below, 15 T cell receptor beta chains from the same sample are listed, as sequenced in a study of blood T cell repertoires in COVID-19 (dated by TCRdb to the early 2020s). The receptor library was made with the immunoSEQ multiplex PCR assay. The table was pulled from immuneACCESS by TCRdb, which kept in-frame rearrangements only. Such tables lose some clones; where checked, under half of the loss comes from unresolved V genes, and the rest has no known cause. The sample contains approximately 99,000 clones, about 83% of them found a single time. The top ten clones comprise 2% of the sample. The sample consisted of peripheral blood. Every receptor here comes from an older man with active or convalescent COVID-19.

V gene TRBV6-2 or TRBV6-3 combines with J gene TRBJ1-5, with D possibly matching TRBD1 (6 bases). The V and J ends lost 2 bases and 4 bases respectively, with 9 bases between them. This CDR3 is 14 amino acids long. The germline V gene encodes CDR1 MNHEY and CDR2 SVGEGT. This chain's CDR3 is CASSYGGLNQPQHF. The CDR3 DNA sequence: TGTGCCAGCAGTTACGGGGGCCTAAATCAGCCCCAGCATTTT.

The chain links TRBV5-1 to TRBJ2-5, with TRBD2 identical over 7 bases. CDR1 is SGHRS, CDR2 YFSETQ, per germline. The V gene end was trimmed by 4 bases and the J gene end by 3 bases; junction bases not matched to a gene: 6. This CDR3 is built from 14 residues. The CDR3 protein is CASSAEGREETQYF. In DNA form, the CDR3 reads TGCGCCAGCAGCGCGGAGGGGAGGGAAGAGACCCAGTACTTC. Supplemented by reference TRBV5-1 and TRBJ2-5, the full variable domain reads KAGVTQTPRYLIKTRGQQVTLSCSPISGHRSVSWYQQTPGQGLQFLFEYFSETQRNKGNFPGRFSGRQFSNSRSEMNVSTLELGDSALYLCASSAEGREETQYFGPGTRLLVL.

This chain joins TRBV27 and TRBJ1-6; weak D call: TRBD1 (6 bases). V was pared by 6 bases and J by 7 bases, with 16 bases between. This CDR3 contains 15 residues. Germline V gene data show CDR1 as MNHEY and CDR2 as SMNVEV (reference sequence). CDR3 amino acids: CASRVTADRNSPLHF. The DNA of the CDR3 is TGTGCCAGCAGGGTGACGGCGGACAGAAATTCACCCCTCCACTTT.

This chain connects TRBV30 to TRBJ1-3; TRBD1 matches at 7 bases. The germline CDR1 and CDR2 sequences are GTSNPN and SVGIG (reference sequence). Germline trimming cut 1 base from V and 4 bases from J; bases unmatched to any gene: 7. This CDR3 is 15 amino acids long. This CDR3 is CAWSGLDRAGNTIYF. The DNA of the CDR3 is TGTGCCTGGAGTGGCCTAGACAGGGCGGGAAACACCATATATTTT.

This chain uses TRBV5-1 with TRBJ2-2, with D possibly TRBD2 on 5 matching bases. From germline, CDR1 is SGHRS and CDR2 YFSETQ. Deletions cut 2 bases from V and 2 bases from J, with 10 bases between. The CDR3 totals 15 residues. The CDR3 loop reads CASSFGLINTGELFF. CDR3 bases: TGCGCCAGCAGCTTTGGACTTATTAACACCGGGGAGCTGTTTTTT.

The chain is built from TRBV11-2 and TRBJ1-4; D may be TRBD1 (6 bases). This CDR3 is 15 amino acids long. The germline V gene has CDR1 SGHAT and CDR2 FQNNGV. V lost 6 bases to trimming and J lost 6 bases, with 17 bases between them. CDR3 nucleotides: TGTGCCAGCAGACCTACGAGGGGGGGGTATGAAAAACTGTTTTTT. Translated: CASRPTRGGYEKLFF.

CDR3 residues: CASSQLGLAGAPFF. The CDR3 region has the DNA TGTGCCAGCAGCCAACTAGGACTAGCGGGGGCCCCCTTCTTC. The chain joins TRBV3-1 (or the pseudogene TRBV3-2) to TRBJ2-1, with 13 bases fitting TRBD2. Germline V lookup: CDR1 LGHDT, CDR2 YNNKEL (reference sequence). With 2 bases clipped from V and 16 bases from J, the junction kept 8 bases outside the gene matches. CDR3 length equals 14 residues.

This clone came up a few times. This sequence joins TRBV7-2 and TRBJ2-5, with TRBD2 identical over 9 bases. This CDR3 region has 16 residues. V gave up 0 bases and J gave up 3 bases; unmatched junction bases: 5. Germline CDR1 SGHTA, CDR2 FQGNSA. DNA for the CDR3: TGTGCCAGCAGCTTAGCCCCTAGCGGGGAAAAAGAGACCCAGTACTTC. Its protein is CASSLAPSGEKETQYF.

V and J are TRBV7-2 and TRBJ1-1; 7 bases map to TRBD1. This CDR3 has 14 amino acids. The V gene end was trimmed by 5 bases and the J gene end by 5 bases; junction bases not matched to a gene: 8. Germline V CDR1 and CDR2: SGHTA, FQGNSA. CDR3 protein: CASSRGTVGTEAFF. The CDR3 region has the DNA TGTGCCAGCAGCCGCGGGACAGTGGGGACTGAAGCTTTCTTT.

This chain links TRBV28 with TRBJ1-6; TRBD1 is a possible D gene (5 bases). V was pared by 3 bases and J by 1 base, with 7 bases between. Germline CDR1 MDHEN, CDR2 SYDVKM. The CDR3 contains 15 residues. The CDR3 region is CASSFGGSYNSPLHF. The CDR3 DNA reads TGTGCCAGCAGTTTTGGGGGGTCCTATAATTCACCCCTCCACTTT.

For this clone: One end of the junction varies from germline; a read error may be responsible. The chain is built from TRBV30 and TRBJ2-2, with a tentative D call TRBD2 (5 bases). The CDR3 spans 15 residues. The V gene's germline CDR1 is GTSNPN and CDR2 SVGIG (reference sequence). Here the CDR3 reads CAWSHVRVDSPRPIF. The CDR3 DNA follows: TGTGCCTGGAGTCATGTAAGGGTGGACTCCCCCCGCCCGATTTTT.

The genes are TRBV19 and TRBJ1-2; 11 bases agree with TRBD1. Germline V lookup: CDR1 LNHDA, CDR2 SQIVND (reference sequence). V shed 6 bases, J shed 3 bases, and the junction held 12 bases outside the gene matches. The CDR3 has 17 residues. The CDR3 reads CASRYRTGGKGHYGYTF. Here the CDR3 DNA reads TGTGCCAGTAGATACCGGACAGGGGGCAAGGGGCACTATGGCTACACCTTC. Full variable domain (missing parts from reference TRBV19 and TRBJ1-2): DGGITQSPKYLFRKEGQNVTLSCEQNLNHDAMYWYRQDPGQGLRLIYYSQIVNDFQKGDIAEGYSVSREKKESFPLTVTSAQKNPTAFYLCASRYRTGGKGHYGYTFGSGTRLTVV.

The DNA of the CDR3 is TGTGCCACCAGCTTGACTAGCGGGGGGGCTAGAGATACGCAGTATTTT. Amino acid sequence: CATSLTSGGARDTQYF. The rearrangement links TRBV15 to TRBJ2-3; 14 positions match TRBD2. J was trimmed by 5 bases and V by 5 bases; bases with no gene match: 6. Germline lookup yields CDR1 LNHNV and CDR2 YYDKDF (reference sequence). This CDR3 spans 16 amino acids.

The chain recombines TRBV28 with TRBJ1-2, with D possibly being TRBD1 (5 bases). From germline, CDR1 is MDHEN and CDR2 SYDVKM. Deletions cut 10 bases from V and 5 bases from J, with 20 bases between. The CDR3 spans 14 residues. CDR3 residues: CAISIQGIRYGYTF. DNA of the CDR3: TGTGCCATCTCCATCCAGGGAATTCGGTATGGCTACACCTTC.

This chain uses TRBV16 with TRBJ1-5, with a possible D match to TRBD1 (5 bases). The germline gives CDR1 KGHSY, CDR2 FQNENV. Trimming pared 4 bases from V and 5 bases from J, leaving 9 bases between. The length of the CDR3 is 13 residues. The DNA of the CDR3 is TGTGCCAGCAGCCTAACAGGCCATCAGCCCCAGCATTTT. It yields the protein CASSLTGHQPQHF. Variable domain in full (rest from reference TRBV16 and TRBJ1-5): GEEVAQTPKHLVRGEGQKAKLYCAPIKGHSYVFWYQQVLKNEFKFLISFQNENVFDETGMPKERFSAKCLPNSPCSLEIQATKLEDSAVYFCASSLTGHQPQHFGDGTRLSIL.